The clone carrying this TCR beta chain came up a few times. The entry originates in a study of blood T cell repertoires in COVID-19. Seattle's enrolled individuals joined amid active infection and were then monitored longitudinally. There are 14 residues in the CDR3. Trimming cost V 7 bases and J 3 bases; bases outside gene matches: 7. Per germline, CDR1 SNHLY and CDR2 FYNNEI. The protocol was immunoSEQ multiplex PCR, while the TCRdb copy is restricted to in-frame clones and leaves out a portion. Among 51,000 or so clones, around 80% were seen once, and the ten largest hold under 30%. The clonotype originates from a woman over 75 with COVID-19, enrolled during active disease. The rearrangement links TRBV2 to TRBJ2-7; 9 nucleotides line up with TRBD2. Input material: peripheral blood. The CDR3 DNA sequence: TGTGCCAGCATGACGACTAGCGGTTTCTACGAGCAGTACTTC. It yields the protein CASMTTSGFYEQYF.